One sample yielded the 17 T cell receptor beta chains listed below, sequenced in a study of T cells of healthy individuals. TCRdb used MiXCR to reprocess the 5' RACE reads, holding one entry per CDR3 protein. Seen here are tens of thousands of distinct CDR3 sequences, about 17% observed once, and the top ten hold less than 6%. The source of these receptors is a human donor in good health.

This clonotype appeared a few times. The V and J genes are TRBV5-1 and TRBJ2-4; the D call may be TRBD1 or TRBD2 (6 bases each). The CDR3 covers 15 residues. Trimming took 0 bases from V and 5 from J, leaving 12 bases between them. Germline CDR1 and CDR2: SGHRS and YFSETQ. The CDR3 loop is CASSLVGGPENIQYF. As DNA, the CDR3 is TGCGCCAGCAGCTTGGTTGGGGGGCCGGAAAACATTCAGTACTTC.

The chain recombines TRBV5-1 with TRBJ1-1, with D tentatively TRBD1 (6 bases). Trimming removed 0 bases at V and 4 bases at J, with 13 bases between. The CDR3 extends over 15 amino acids. The germline gives CDR1 SGHRS, CDR2 YFSETQ. The CDR3 loop reads CASSLDTGLGTEAFF. The CDR3 nucleotides are TGCGCCAGCAGCTTGGATACAGGGTTGGGCACTGAAGCTTTCTTT.

The chain combines TRBV28 with TRBJ2-1; D is undetermined. Germline CDR1 is MDHEN and CDR2 is SYDVKM. V lost 2 bases and J 8 bases, leaving 22 bases between the germline ends. This CDR3 has 17 amino acids. CDR3 DNA sequence: TGTGCCAGCAGTTTAAACCTCTTGGGTGACCTGGGCGATGAGCAGTTCTTC. Its translation: CASSLNLLGDLGDEQFF.

The chain uses TRBV4-2 and TRBJ2-2, with D uncertain. There are 16 residues in the CDR3. Trimming took 4 bases from V and 6 from J, leaving 18 bases between them. Germline CDR1 and CDR2: LGHNA and YNFKEQ. CDR3 protein: CASSLTKTSGPGELFF. CDR3 bases: TGTGCCAGCAGCCTCACCAAGACATCCGGGCCCGGGGAGCTGTTTTTT.

The gene calls are TRBV20-1 and TRBJ2-3; D unresolved. The V end was cut by 7 bases, the J end by 4 bases, with 9 bases between. This CDR3 is 11 amino acids long. Germline CDR1 DFQATT, CDR2 SNEGSKA (reference sequence). The CDR3 DNA reads TGCAGTGTTACATACTCAGATACGCAGTATTTT. Amino acids: CSVTYSDTQYF.

The chain employs TRBV5-5 and TRBJ1-6, with D hard to call. Looked up from germline, CDR1 is SGHKS and CDR2 is YYEKEE (reference sequence). V was shortened by 2 bases and J by 1 base, with 7 bases between the two germline ends. The CDR3 is 15 residues long. The CDR3, as DNA: TGTGCCAGCAGCTTCGCGGGATCCTATAATTCACCCCTCCACTTT. Amino acids: CASSFAGSYNSPLHF.

This clonotype was seen ten or more times. The chain has TRBV10-3 and TRBJ2-7; a possible D gene is TRBD2 (6 bases). In germline, CDR1 is ENHRY, CDR2 SYGVKD. The CDR3 covers 14 residues. V was cut by 4 bases and J by 3 bases, with 13 bases left in between. This CDR3 is CAISGTGSYYEQYF. CDR3 DNA: TGTGCCATCAGTGGGACCGGGAGTTACTACGAGCAGTACTTC.

The chain uses TRBV7-6 and TRBJ2-2, with D hard to call. The CDR3 covers 13 residues. V was clipped by 5 bases and J by 1 base, with 5 bases between them. From germline, CDR1 is SGHVS and CDR2 FNYEAQ. The CDR3 sequence: CASSNLNTGELFF. As DNA, the CDR3 is TGTGCCAGCAGCAACCTGAACACCGGGGAGCTGTTTTTT.

At least ten counts were recorded for this clonotype. V gene TRBV20-1 combines with J gene TRBJ1-5, with TRBD1 identical over 8 bases. Trimming at V came to 0 bases and at J to 5 bases, leaving 3 bases not matched to a gene. In germline, CDR1 is DFQATT, CDR2 SNEGSKA (reference sequence). The CDR3 has 14 residues. The CDR3 DNA reads TGCAGTGCTAGAGATGACAGGGGAGATCAGCCCCAGCATTTT. Its translation is CSARDDRGDQPQHF.

This clonotype was counted only a few times. This sequence joins TRBV2 and TRBJ1-6, with D hard to call. V was clipped by 8 bases and J by 9 bases, with 14 bases between them. This CDR3 spans 13 amino acids. Germline V gene lookup returns CDR1 SNHLY and CDR2 FYNNEI. CDR3 residues: CASGFQTGSPLHF. The DNA of the CDR3 is TGTGCCAGCGGGTTCCAAACGGGTTCACCCCTCCACTTT.

This clonotype occurred a few times. The chain uses TRBV7-9 and TRBJ2-2; the D gene is possibly TRBD2 (5 bases). Germline V gene sequence: CDR1 SEHNR, CDR2 FQNEAQ (reference sequence). The CDR3 runs to 16 residues. Trimming took 1 base from V and 2 from J, leaving 11 bases between them. CDR3 sequence: CASSLGGLRNTGELFF. The DNA for the CDR3 is TGTGCCAGCAGCTTAGGAGGGCTTCGCAACACCGGGGAGCTGTTTTTT.

This clonotype was recorded a few times. The chain has TRBV5-1 and TRBJ1-3; no definite D call. This CDR3 is built from 17 residues. Looked up from germline, CDR1 is SGHRS and CDR2 is YFSETQ. The V gene lost 0 bases and the J gene lost 0 bases, with 13 bases spanning the gap. CDR3: CASSLDGTNFSGNTIYF. For the CDR3, the DNA is TGCGCCAGCAGCTTGGACGGAACCAACTTCTCTGGAAACACCATATATTTT.

This clonotype came up many times. This chain connects TRBV20-1 to TRBJ1-2, with 7 bases matching TRBD1. CDR1 DFQATT and CDR2 SNEGSKA come from the germline V gene (reference sequence). The CDR3 totals 14 residues. The V and J ends lost 3 bases and 6 bases, in that order; junction bases with no gene match: 10. CDR3 protein: CSASKGGDLHGYTF. The DNA of the CDR3 is TGCAGTGCTAGTAAAGGGGGCGACCTTCATGGCTACACCTTC.

This clonotype was seen only once. V is TRBV10-3 and J is TRBJ1-2; TRBD1 matches at 9 bases. V lost 4 bases, J lost 9 bases, and 12 bases stayed unmatched. The CDR3 contains 15 residues. Germline lookup yields CDR1 ENHRY and CDR2 SYGVKD. As DNA, the CDR3 is TGTGCCATCAGTGTGGACTCTTCGGGACAGGGAAGCTACACCTTC. This gives the protein CAISVDSSGQGSYTF.

This clonotype was seen a few times. This chain links TRBV3-1 with TRBJ1-5; TRBD1 might be the D (5 bases). CDR1 and CDR2 (germline): LGHDT, YNNKEL (reference sequence). This CDR3 has 13 amino acids. Trimming removed 4 bases from V and 8 bases from J, with 12 bases in between. The CDR3 region is CASSPGPGKPQHF. The DNA for the CDR3 is TGTGCCAGCAGCCCGGGACCGGGGAAGCCCCAGCATTTT.

The V and J genes are TRBV12-3 or TRBV12-4 and TRBJ1-1, with 7 bases identical to TRBD1. The CDR3 runs 14 residues. With V trimmed by 6 bases and J by 3 bases, 7 bases remained unmatched. CDR3 amino acids: CASSYRGRHTEAFF. As DNA, the CDR3 is TGTGCCAGCAGCTACAGGGGACGACACACTGAAGCTTTCTTT.

This clonotype was recorded at least ten times. This chain uses TRBV5-1 with TRBJ1-1; TRBD1 might be the D (5 bases). The V gene's germline CDR1 is SGHRS and CDR2 YFSETQ. The V and J ends lost 5 bases and 4 bases respectively, with 12 bases between them. The CDR3 spans 13 residues. In nucleotides, the CDR3 is TGCGCCAGCAGTGACCTCGGGGGCACTGAAGCTTTCTTT. This encodes CASSDLGGTEAFF.